The T cell receptor (beta chain) under discussion was sequenced for a study of cytotoxic CD8 clonotypes in ibrutinib-treated CLL. Here immunoSEQ multiplex PCR was the method, and the copy in TCRdb shows in-frame clones only, minus some. The data contain more than 60,000 clones, approximately 87% of them singletons. This CDR3 contains 15 residues. Germline V gene data show CDR1 as MGHRA and CDR2 as YSYEKL. V was cut by 0 bases and J by 1 base, with 10 bases left in between. The source material was PBMCs, sampled after 24 months of ibrutinib treatment. The clonotype originates from a human donor with chronic lymphocytic leukemia. The chain combines TRBV4-1 with TRBJ2-7; D may be TRBD2 (6 bases). The chain's CDR3 is CASSQDPGRSYEQYF. In DNA form, the CDR3 reads TGCGCCAGCAGCCAAGATCCGGGGAGGTCCTACGAGCAGTACTTC.